This TCR beta chain was captured by sequencing in a study of T cell repertoires in cytomegalovirus infection. Study summary: As its CMV epitopes, the study selected recently identified HLA-C-restricted and well-studied HLA-B-restricted targets.

TCRdb re-called the reads through MiXCR, storing one row per CDR3 protein. The sample lists 200,000 to 250,000 distinct CDR3 sequences, roughly 34% occurring once. This clonotype was seen more than once but under ten times. The antigen remains undetermined. The V end lost 3 bases, the J end lost 5 bases, and 12 bases lay between the germline ends. The CDR3 is made up of 14 amino acids. This specimen was CD8+ T cells from cultured PBMCs, taken from culture after CMV antigen stimulation. The TCR sequence derives from a human donor in good health (CMV status not recorded). Some clones in this sample may be carry-over from other donors' samples. This chain joins TRBV12-3 or TRBV12-4 and TRBJ2-3, with D uncertain. CDR3 amino acids: CASSFRQPRDTQYF. The CDR3 nucleotides read TGTGCCAGCAGTTTCCGTCAGCCCCGAGATACGCAGTATTTT.